These 22 T cell receptor beta chains were all obtained from the same sample, sequenced in a study of blood T cell repertoires in COVID-19. Measured with immunoSEQ multiplex PCR; TCRdb has only the in-frame clones, and not every one. The sample includes approximately 70,000 clones, over 80% of them seen just once. Sequenced: peripheral blood. The source of these receptors is a woman aged 80 or over with acute or convalescent COVID-19.

The CDR3 nucleotides read TGTGCCAGCAGCCTTAACAGGGGATATAATGAAAAACTGTTTTTT. Protein: CASSLNRGYNEKLFF. This chain connects TRBV7-8 to TRBJ1-4; 7 nucleotides match TRBD1. This CDR3 has 15 residues. J lost 4 bases, V lost 5 bases, and 7 bases had no gene match. Germline V gene sequence: CDR1 SGHVS, CDR2 FQNEAQ.

This chain links TRBV2 with TRBJ1-4; the D is unclear. The CDR3 is 14 residues long. The germline V and J ends were trimmed by 7 bases and 5 bases, with 14 bases remaining between them. Germline-derived CDR1 and CDR2 are SNHLY and FYNNEI. For the CDR3, the DNA is TGTGCCAGCAACCAACGGGGAATAAATGAAAAACTGTTTTTT. Translated, it gives CASNQRGINEKLFF.

This chain connects TRBV18 to TRBJ2-7; a possible D gene is TRBD1 (5 bases). The V gene lost 5 bases and the J gene lost 1 base, with 9 bases spanning the gap. Germline CDR1 is KGHSH and CDR2 is LQKENI. This CDR3 comprises 13 residues. The CDR3 nucleotides read TGTGCCAGCTCATCGCAGGGTTCCTACGAGCAGTACTTC. Translated, it gives CASSSQGSYEQYF. The whole variable domain, filled in from reference TRBV18 and TRBJ2-7, reads NAGVMQNPRHLVRRRGQEARLRCSPMKGHSHVYWYRQLPEEGLKFMVYLQKENIIDESGMPKERFSAEFPKEGPSILRIQQVVRGDSAAYFCASSSQGSYEQYFGPGTRLTVT.

The chain joins TRBV4-3 to TRBJ2-4; TRBD2 agrees at 9 bases. The V segment lost 0 bases and the J segment 6 bases; nucleotides outside the gene matches: 12. The CDR3 runs to 18 residues. Looked up from germline, CDR1 is LGHNA and CDR2 is YSLEER. The CDR3 DNA reads TGCGCCAGCAGCCAAGACTATTGGGCGGGACTAGCTGGAAACATTCAGTACTTC. Protein sequence: CASSQDYWAGLAGNIQYF.

CDR3 region: CASSLDPGVRETQYF. Written as DNA, the CDR3 is TGTGCCAGCAGCTTGGATCCAGGGGTGAGGGAGACCCAGTACTTC. This sequence joins TRBV5-4 and TRBJ2-5; D is perhaps TRBD1 (6 bases). The germline V gene has CDR1 SGHNT and CDR2 YYREEE (reference sequence). With 0 bases removed from V and 5 bases from J, the gap between germline ends came to 14 bases. CDR3 size: 15 residues.

The chain is built from TRBV7-8 and TRBJ2-3, with unresolved D. The germline V gene has CDR1 SGHVS and CDR2 FQNEAQ. CDR3 length: 14 amino acids. The V gene lost 5 bases and the J gene lost 11 bases, with 20 bases spanning the gap. The CDR3 is CASSPGQRTLGQYF. The CDR3 coding sequence is TGTGCCAGCAGCCCGGGTCAACGAACATTAGGGCAGTATTTT.

The chain links TRBV5-6 to TRBJ2-5; TRBD1 aligns across 10 bases. CDR3 length equals 15 residues. V trimming: 2 bases; J trimming: 3 bases; junction bases outside the gene matches: 4. The V gene's germline CDR1 is SGHDT and CDR2 YYEEEE. CDR3 in amino acids: CASSFQTGGKETQYF. DNA of the CDR3: TGTGCCAGCAGCTTTCAGACAGGGGGCAAAGAGACCCAGTACTTC.

The rearrangement uses TRBV6-5 and TRBJ2-7; 7 nucleotides match TRBD2. This CDR3 spans 15 amino acids. The germline CDR1 and CDR2 sequences are MNHEY and SVGAGI. Trimming took 6 bases from V and 0 from J; bases not matched to a gene: 8. The CDR3 loop is CASRIASGSSYEQYF. DNA of the CDR3: TGTGCCAGCAGAATCGCTAGCGGCAGCTCCTACGAGCAGTACTTC.

This chain connects TRBV4-3 to TRBJ2-1; 14 bases are shared with TRBD2. V was clipped by 5 bases and J by 10 bases; unmatched bases: 13. The CDR3 consists of 17 residues. Germline values: CDR1 LGHNA, CDR2 YSLEER. In nucleotides, the CDR3 is TGCGCCAGCAGCGTCCGACTAGCGGGAGGGCCCCCGGGGGAGCAGTTCTTC. This codes for CASSVRLAGGPPGEQFF.

The chain has TRBV28 and TRBJ1-1, with D hard to call. CDR1 MDHEN and CDR2 SYDVKM come from the germline V gene. Trimming left V 5 bases short and J 4 bases short, with 8 bases between. CDR3 size: 12 residues. CDR3 sequence: CASSTAGTEAFF. DNA of the CDR3: TGTGCCAGCAGTACCGCGGGCACTGAAGCTTTCTTT.

The chain links TRBV27 to TRBJ2-3, with 10 bases aligning to TRBD1. V was pared by 6 bases and J by 3 bases, with 9 bases of the junction left unmatched. CDR3 size: 16 residues. Germline lookup yields CDR1 MNHEY and CDR2 SMNVEV (reference sequence). The CDR3 nucleotides are TGTGCCAGCAGATTACTACGGGACAGGGGTACAGATACGCAGTATTTT. It is translated as CASRLLRDRGTDTQYF.

This sequence joins TRBV7-3 and TRBJ2-1, with 12 bases lining up with TRBD1. The V gene end was trimmed by 5 bases and the J gene end by 8 bases; junction bases not matched to a gene: 10. The CDR3 runs to 16 residues. Germline CDR1 SGHTA, CDR2 FQGTGA. The CDR3 sequence: CASSDAGTGGFDEQFF. CDR3 bases: TGTGCCAGCAGCGATGCCGGGACAGGGGGCTTTGATGAGCAGTTCTTC.

In this sample, this clone turned up a few times. DNA for the CDR3: TGTGCCAGCAGTCCGACTAGCGGCGCATCCTACGAGCAGTACTTC. This gives the protein CASSPTSGASYEQYF. The chain recombines TRBV28 with TRBJ2-7, with 9 nucleotides matching TRBD2. J lost 1 base, V lost 5 bases, and 6 bases had no gene match. Germline V CDR1 and CDR2: MDHEN, SYDVKM. CDR3 length equals 15 residues.

The chain has TRBV5-1 and TRBJ2-2; D is undetermined. Trimming left V 3 bases short and J 3 bases short, with 6 bases between. The CDR3 has 13 amino acids. The V gene's germline CDR1 is SGHRS and CDR2 YFSETQ. CDR3 sequence reads: CASSSMYTGELFF. DNA of the CDR3: TGCGCCAGCAGCTCAATGTACACCGGGGAGCTGTTTTTT.

V usage is TRBV2 and J usage is TRBJ2-1, with D maybe TRBD2 (7 bases). The CDR3 consists of 13 residues. Trimming shortened V by 7 bases and J by 8 bases, and 15 bases separated the two germline ends. Germline V gene lookup returns CDR1 SNHLY and CDR2 FYNNEI. Here the CDR3 DNA reads TGTGCCAGCATAGGGGGAGGGCCGGATGAGCAGTTCTTC. Protein sequence: CASIGGGPDEQFF.

This clone was seen once. The rearrangement joins TRBV2 to TRBJ2-2; 11 bases map to TRBD2. With V trimmed by 6 bases and J by 4 bases, 4 bases remained unmatched. Germline V gene lookup returns CDR1 SNHLY and CDR2 FYNNEI. The CDR3 covers 15 residues. CDR3 protein: CASRLAGAVTGELFF. DNA of the CDR3: TGTGCCAGCAGACTAGCGGGAGCTGTCACCGGGGAGCTGTTTTTT.

The CDR3 spells CATSRDMTGGSEQFF. CDR3 DNA: TGTGCCACCAGCAGAGATATGACAGGGGGCAGTGAGCAGTTCTTC. The rearrangement links TRBV15 to TRBJ2-1; 10 nucleotides agree with TRBD1. The germline gives CDR1 LNHNV, CDR2 YYDKDF (reference sequence). The CDR3 has 15 amino acids. V lost 0 bases and J lost 9; bases outside the gene matches: 5.

The chain uses TRBV29-1 and TRBJ1-3, with 8 positions matching TRBD1. Germline V gene data show CDR1 as SQVTM and CDR2 as ANQGSEA. The CDR3 is made up of 16 amino acids. V lost 4 bases and J lost 2; bases outside the gene matches: 10. In DNA form, the CDR3 reads TGCAGCGTTGCCCCGACGTGGACAGGGACTGGAAACACCATATATTTT. This sequence encodes CSVAPTWTGTGNTIYF.

The rearrangement joins TRBV9 to TRBJ2-1; TRBD2 matches at 8 bases. The CDR3 runs 17 residues. Looked up from germline, CDR1 is SGDLS and CDR2 is YYNGEE. V lost 4 bases to trimming and J lost 0 bases; unmatched junction nucleotides: 9. The CDR3 DNA reads as TGTGCCAGCAGCCCCGACGCGGGAGGTAGCTCCTACAATGAGCAGTTCTTC. Amino acids: CASSPDAGGSSYNEQFF.

The genes are TRBV10-3 and TRBJ1-5, with unresolved D. CDR1 and CDR2 from the germline V gene are ENHRY and SYGVKD. This CDR3 is 13 amino acids long. With 2 bases removed from V and 3 bases from J, the gap between germline ends came to 5 bases. For the CDR3, the DNA is TGTGCCATCAGTGAGACAGTCAATCAGCCCCAGCATTTT. Encoded protein: CAISETVNQPQHF.

The chain combines TRBV18 with TRBJ2-5; 7 bases match TRBD2. The CDR3 covers 15 residues. Losses at the gene ends were 3 bases for V and 3 bases for J; bases not matched to a gene: 7. From germline, CDR1 is KGHSH and CDR2 LQKENI. The CDR3 region is CASSPLLAHKETQYF. The CDR3 DNA reads TGTGCCAGCTCACCTCTACTAGCGCATAAAGAGACCCAGTACTTC.

This chain uses TRBV10-3 with TRBJ2-1, with 11 bases lining up with TRBD2. Germline lookup yields CDR1 ENHRY and CDR2 SYGVKD. The CDR3 loop spans 16 amino acids. With 3 bases clipped from V and 5 bases from J, the junction kept 6 bases outside the gene matches. The CDR3 sequence is CAISEPTSGTHNEQFF. In DNA, the CDR3 is TGTGCCATCAGTGAACCGACTAGCGGGACCCACAATGAGCAGTTCTTC.